A selection of T cell receptor beta chains follows, all from one sample in a study of Graves' ophthalmopathy and Graves' hyperthyroidism. Each CDR3 protein gets one entry after TCRdb re-called the multiplex PCR reads with MiXCR. The sample holds about 600,000 distinct CDR3 sequences, under 45% seen once. The sequencing sample was made of peripheral blood or thyroid tissue (not recorded which). The receptor source for this set is an adult man with Graves' hyperthyroidism. Each CDR3 is given with its conserved first and last residue. The D gene is left open where the match is weak. Clone size is given for some rows only: seen once, a few or many times, or a class if the clone is expanded.

TRBJ2-7 TRBV20-1 TRBD2 many TGCAGTTCACGACTAGCTCCGTCCTACGAGCAGTACTTC CSSRLAPSYEQYF
TRBJ2-1 TRBV24-1 . . TGTGCCACCAGTGACCCGAGTGACAGGGGACTATACAATGAGCAGTTCTTC CATSDPSDRGLYNEQFF
TRBJ1-4 TRBV4-1 . few TGCGCCAGCAGCCAAGCGGGCAGATTCAATGAAAAACTGTTTTTT CASSQAGRFNEKLFF
TRBJ2-5 TRBV20-1 . many TGCAGTGCTATGGTCTCGGCGAGGGAGACCCAGTACTTC CSAMVSARETQYF
TRBJ1-5 TRBV6-1 . few TGTGCCAGCAGTGAAGCGACTTATTTCAAGGGCCAGCCCCAGCATTTT CASSEATYFKGQPQHF
TRBJ2-1 TRBV7-3 TRBD2 . TGTGCCAGCAGGCGCGGACCTAGCGGGGCATACAATGAGCAGTTCTTC CASRRGPSGAYNEQFF
TRBJ1-2 TRBV7-9 TRBD1 . TGTGCCAGCAGCCCGGGACAGGGCGATAACTATGGCTACACCTTC CASSPGQGDNYGYTF
TRBJ1-2 TRBV29-1 . . TGCAGCCATGAGGGAACCCACGGCTACACCTTC CSHEGTHGYTF
TRBJ2-1 TRBV5-1 . . TGCGCCAGCAGCTACCTAAGCGGTGAGCAGTTCTTC CASSYLSGEQFF
TRBJ2-3 TRBV10-3 TRBD1 . TGTGCCATCAGTGATACGGGACAGAGTAAAAGGTATACGCAGTATTTT CAISDTGQSKRYTQYF
TRBJ2-5 TRBV29-1 . . TGCAGCGCCTATTCTGTTGACTTCGGCGGGGAGACCCAGTACTTC CSAYSVDFGGETQYF
TRBJ1-2 TRBV6-5 . many TGTGCCAGCAGTGAAGCGTCGGATTGGGGCGCCGGCTATGGCTACACCTTC CASSEASDWGAGYGYTF
TRBJ1-2 TRBV4-1 TRBD1 many TGCGCCAGCAGCCAAGAAGGGGGCGCGGGAGGCTACACCTTC CASSQEGGAGGYTF
TRBJ2-5 TRBV2 . many TGTGCCAGCAGAGACTCCCCGGGACGAGGGACCCAGTACTTC CASRDSPGRGTQYF
TRBJ1-2 TRBV7-3 TRBD1 . TGTGCCAGCAGTCAAACCGGGACAGGGTTGAGAGGCTACACCTTC CASSQTGTGLRGYTF
TRBJ2-7 TRBV20-1 TRBD2 many TGCAGTGCTAGAGATAGAGAGAAGCGGGACCACGAGCAGTACTTC CSARDREKRDHEQYF
TRBJ1-2 TRBV25-1 . . TGTGCCAGCTCACCCCGACCGGGACAAGCCCTCGCTGGCTACACCTTC CASSPRPGQALAGYTF